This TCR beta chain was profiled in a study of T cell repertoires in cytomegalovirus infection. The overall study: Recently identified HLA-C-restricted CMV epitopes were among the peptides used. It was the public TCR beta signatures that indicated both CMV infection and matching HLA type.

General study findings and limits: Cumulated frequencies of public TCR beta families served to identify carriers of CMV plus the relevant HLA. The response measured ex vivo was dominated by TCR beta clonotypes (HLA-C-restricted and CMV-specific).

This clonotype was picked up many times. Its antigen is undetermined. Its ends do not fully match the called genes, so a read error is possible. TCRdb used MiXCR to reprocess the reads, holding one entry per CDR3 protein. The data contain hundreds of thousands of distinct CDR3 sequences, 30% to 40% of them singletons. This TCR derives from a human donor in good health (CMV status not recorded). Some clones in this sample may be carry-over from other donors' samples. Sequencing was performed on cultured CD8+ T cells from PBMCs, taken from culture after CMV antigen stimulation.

This chain's CDR3 is CASSPGDNEQFF. The CDR3 region has the DNA TGTGCTAGCAGCCCGGGTGACAATGAGCAGTTCTTC. The rearrangement joins TRBV7-7 to TRBJ2-1, with D unclear. The CDR3 spans 12 residues. The germline V gene has CDR1 SSHAT and CDR2 FNYEAQ (reference sequence).